This T cell receptor beta chain derives from a study of T cell clonotyping in hematopoietic cell transplantation. Assay used: immunoSEQ multiplex PCR; TCRdb lists only in-frame clones, some missing. Of about 18,000 clones in the sample, 86% were seen once. As to time point: recipient sample about 28 days before transplant, after cytoreduction. In germline, CDR1 is SNHLY, CDR2 FYNNEI. The CDR3 extends over 13 amino acids. Between the trimmed V and J ends, which lost 2 bases and 1 base, there was a span of 5 bases. This specimen was peripheral blood mononuclear cells, taken before stem cell transplant. The clonotype comes from a man in his fifties or sixties with acute myeloid leukemia. Some clones in this sample may be carry-over from other donors' samples. This rearrangement joins TRBV2 to TRBJ1-1; D uncertain. In DNA, the CDR3 is TGTGCCAGCAGTGAACGACCGAACACTGAAGCTTTCTTT. This sequence encodes CASSERPNTEAFF.